Each of the 23 T cell receptor beta chains below was sequenced from the same sample in a study of cytomegalovirus exposure and HLA in healthy donors. Assay used: immunoSEQ multiplex PCR; TCRdb lists only in-frame clones, some missing. The sample records about 180,000 clones, around nine tenths being singletons. The sample was PBMCs. These receptors all come from a woman younger than 45 in good health and CMV-seronegative.

This clone came up once. V is TRBV15 and J is TRBJ1-1; D not resolved. The CDR3 runs to 14 residues. Trimming pared 5 bases from V and 0 bases from J, leaving 10 bases between. Germline CDR1 and CDR2: LNHNV and YYDKDF (reference sequence). DNA for the CDR3: TGTGCCACCAGCCCCTTAGCGGTGAACACTGAAGCTTTCTTT. It specifies CATSPLAVNTEAFF.

This clone has more than one count but fewer than ten. CDR3 loop: CASRRGPSGYTF. The DNA for the CDR3 is TGTGCCAGCAGGAGAGGGCCAAGTGGCTACACCTTC. The J gene is TRBJ1-2, the V gene TRBV27; D gene uncertain. The germline V gene has CDR1 MNHEY and CDR2 SMNVEV (reference sequence). V lost 6 bases and J lost 7, with 12 bases in between. The CDR3 runs 12 residues.

The count of this clone is one. J is TRBJ1-1 and V is TRBV9; 8 nucleotides align to TRBD1. Germline V CDR1 and CDR2: SGDLS, YYNGEE. The CDR3 is 15 residues long. Trimming at V came to 4 bases and at J to 0 bases, leaving 5 bases not matched to a gene. CDR3 sequence reads: CASSTTGGVNTEAFF. Here the CDR3 DNA reads TGTGCCAGCAGCACAACAGGGGGAGTGAACACTGAAGCTTTCTTT.

The chain links TRBV27 to TRBJ2-7; D is possibly TRBD2 (6 bases). CDR3 length: 14 residues. V dropped 2 bases and J dropped 4 bases, with 12 bases sitting between them. Germline-derived CDR1 and CDR2 are MNHEY and SMNVEV (reference sequence). The CDR3 here is CASSLGGGDYEQYF. The DNA of the CDR3 is TGTGCCAGCAGTTTAGGTGGAGGGGATTACGAGCAGTACTTC.

This clone was recorded a few times. V is TRBV30 and J is TRBJ2-2, with TRBD2 as a possible D gene (6 bases). This CDR3 is built from 14 residues. The germline V gene has CDR1 GTSNPN and CDR2 SVGIG (reference sequence). The V end was cut by 4 bases, the J end by 3 bases, with 12 bases between. For the CDR3, the DNA is TGTGCCTGGAATGTGGGGGGTTACACCGGGGAGCTGTTTTTT. It yields the protein CAWNVGGYTGELFF.

This rearrangement joins TRBV4-1 to TRBJ2-7; possibly TRBD1 for D (6 bases). The CDR3 extends over 15 amino acids. V shed 0 bases and J shed 3 bases, with 12 bases lying between them. Germline V lookup: CDR1 MGHRA, CDR2 YSYEKL. CDR3 loop: CASSQDSDSIYEQYF. In DNA, the CDR3 is TGCGCCAGCAGCCAAGATTCGGACAGTATCTACGAGCAGTACTTC.

V and J are TRBV7-9 and TRBJ2-7, with D possibly TRBD1 on 5 matching bases. Germline values: CDR1 SEHNR, CDR2 FQNEAQ (reference sequence). The V and J ends lost 1 base and 3 bases respectively, with 10 bases between them. The CDR3 consists of 14 residues. CDR3 nucleotide sequence: TGTGCCAGCAGCTTAGTACCAGGGAACTACGAGCAGTACTTC. This encodes CASSLVPGNYEQYF.

This sequence joins TRBV2 and TRBJ2-3; D possibly corresponds to TRBD2 (5 bases). V was cut by 8 bases and J by 0 bases, with 12 bases left in between. The CDR3 runs 14 residues. Germline loops: CDR1 SNHLY, CDR2 FYNNEI. This CDR3 reads CASQAGDSTDTQYF. CDR3 DNA: TGTGCCAGCCAAGCCGGGGATAGCACAGATACGCAGTATTTT.

This chain joins TRBV6-1 and TRBJ1-2; TRBD1 aligns across 9 bases. The CDR3 is 15 residues long. V was pared by 3 bases and J by 4 bases, with 6 bases of the junction left unmatched. Germline loops: CDR1 MNHNS, CDR2 SASEGT. The CDR3 bases are TGTGCCAGCAGTGAGGGGACAGGGAAAAGCTATGGCTACACCTTC. Translated: CASSEGTGKSYGYTF.

This rearrangement joins TRBV19 to TRBJ2-3; 9 bases align to TRBD2. V shed 5 bases and J 1 base; nucleotides not matched to a gene: 7. The CDR3 spans 16 residues. Germline loops: CDR1 LNHDA, CDR2 SQIVND (reference sequence). CDR3 in DNA: TGTGCCAGTAGTCTCCCAGCGGGGGGAGGCACAGATACGCAGTATTTT. It encodes CASSLPAGGGTDTQYF.

The V gene is TRBV27, the J gene TRBJ1-3; 7 nucleotides line up with TRBD1. With V trimmed by 6 bases and J by 2 bases, 7 bases remained unmatched. Germline lookup yields CDR1 MNHEY and CDR2 SMNVEV (reference sequence). The CDR3 spans 15 residues. The CDR3 spells CASRQNTGAGNTIYF. The DNA of the CDR3 is TGTGCCAGCAGGCAAAACACAGGGGCTGGAAACACCATATATTTT.

The chain couples TRBV5-5 to TRBJ2-3; D uncertain. CDR3 length: 14 residues. V was pared by 2 bases and J by 3 bases, with 10 bases between. CDR1 and CDR2 (germline): SGHKS, YYEKEE (reference sequence). CDR3 residues: CASSFVTETDTQYF. The CDR3 DNA reads TGTGCCAGCAGCTTTGTTACAGAGACAGATACGCAGTATTTT.

The V and J genes are TRBV2 and TRBJ1-3; D call uncertain. CDR3 length: 16 residues. The V and J ends lost 7 bases and 2 bases respectively, with 18 bases between them. Germline CDR1 and CDR2: SNHLY and FYNNEI. The CDR3 spells CASTALGELTGNTIYF. DNA of the CDR3: TGTGCCAGCACAGCCCTCGGGGAATTGACTGGAAACACCATATATTTT.

The rearrangement links TRBV10-3 to TRBJ1-6; D possibly corresponds to TRBD1 (5 bases). Trimming cost V 4 bases and J 8 bases, with 9 bases left between them. The CDR3 runs to 13 residues. Germline V gives CDR1 ENHRY, CDR2 SYGVKD. The CDR3 bases are TGTGCCATCAGTGCAGGGTTGGATTCACCCCTCCACTTT. Its translation: CAISAGLDSPLHF.

The chain employs TRBV5-5 and TRBJ2-7; 8 bases line up with TRBD1. The CDR3 extends over 14 amino acids. Germline V lookup: CDR1 SGHKS, CDR2 YYEKEE (reference sequence). The V segment lost 2 bases and the J segment 4 bases; nucleotides outside the gene matches: 5. CDR3 residues: CASSFGQGWYEQYF. DNA of the CDR3: TGTGCCAGCAGCTTTGGACAGGGTTGGTACGAGCAGTACTTC.

The CDR3 sequence is CASSGGPSSYEQYF. The CDR3 nucleotides read TGCGCCAGCAGCGGAGGGCCCTCATCCTACGAGCAGTACTTC. This chain joins TRBV5-1 and TRBJ2-7, with D tentatively TRBD2 (6 bases). Germline V gives CDR1 SGHRS, CDR2 YFSETQ. Trimming took 4 bases from V and 1 from J, leaving 12 bases between them. This CDR3 spans 14 amino acids.

The count of this clone is one. This rearrangement joins TRBV6-6 to TRBJ1-4; 9 nucleotides align to TRBD1. The CDR3 sequence is 15 residues long. The V and J ends lost 2 bases and 7 bases, in that order; junction bases with no gene match: 5. Per the germline V gene, CDR1 is MNHNY and CDR2 is SVGAGI (reference sequence). CDR3 coding DNA: TGTGCCAGCAGTTACCAGACAGGGGGAGGTGAAAAACTGTTTTTT. Residues: CASSYQTGGGEKLFF.

The chain is built from TRBV11-2 and TRBJ1-2; 7 nucleotides match TRBD1. CDR3 length: 14 amino acids. CDR1 is SGHAT and CDR2 is FQNNGV in the germline V gene. The trim removed 5 bases at V and 0 bases at J, leaving 3 bases unmatched. The CDR3 DNA is TGTGCCAGCAGCCCAGACAGGGCTAACTATGGCTACACCTTC. Amino acids: CASSPDRANYGYTF.

This clone has a single count. The CDR3 nucleotides read TGCGCCAGCAGCCTCGGGACAGTAGGTGTGCAGTACTTC. Its protein product is CASSLGTVGVQYF. V is TRBV5-1 and J is TRBJ2-7; 7 nucleotides match TRBD1. The CDR3 spans 13 residues. V was pared by 4 bases and J by 9 bases, with 10 bases of the junction left unmatched. Germline values: CDR1 SGHRS, CDR2 YFSETQ.

The CDR3 is CASSDGHYEQYF. In nucleotides, the CDR3 is TGCGCCAGCAGTGACGGACACTACGAGCAGTACTTC. The V and J genes are TRBV10-1 and TRBJ2-7, with D maybe TRBD1 (5 bases). Trimming took off 3 bases at V and 3 bases at J, with 6 bases between the two ends. The germline V gene has CDR1 WNHNN and CDR2 SYGVQD (reference sequence). The length of the CDR3 is 12 residues.

The chain uses TRBV6-6 and TRBJ1-2; D might be TRBD1 (6 bases). CDR3 size: 15 residues. Deletions cut 6 bases from V and 2 bases from J, with 16 bases between. Germline V CDR1 and CDR2: MNHNY, SVGAGI (reference sequence). The CDR3 reads CASRTRTDINYGYTF. In DNA form, the CDR3 reads TGTGCCAGCAGAACCCGGACAGATATCAACTATGGCTACACCTTC.

The chain has TRBV5-6 and TRBJ1-1; 7 nucleotides line up with TRBD1. The CDR3 has 16 amino acids. Per the germline V gene, CDR1 is SGHDT and CDR2 is YYEEEE. Germline trimming cut 0 bases from V and 1 base from J; bases unmatched to any gene: 6. CDR3 amino acids: CASSLVTGVRNTEAFF. CDR3 coding DNA: TGTGCCAGCAGCTTGGTAACAGGGGTAAGGAACACTGAAGCTTTCTTT.

The J gene is TRBJ1-1, the V gene TRBV7-2; weak D call: TRBD1 (5 bases). The V and J ends lost 1 base and 0 bases respectively, with 12 bases between them. The V gene's germline CDR1 is SGHTA and CDR2 FQGNSA. This CDR3 region has 16 residues. The CDR3 DNA reads as TGTGCCAGCAGCTTAGTTCGCGGCAGGGTGAACACTGAAGCTTTCTTT. Its translation is CASSLVRGRVNTEAFF.